These T cell receptor beta chains were read from a single sample in a study of metastatic and nonmetastatic thyroid tumors. TCRdb re-called the PCR reads with MiXCR. Seen here are about 82,000 clones, approximately 12% observed once, and the top ten hold more than 7%. The sequenced sample consisted of tumor tissue. The receptors derive from a female donor with papillary thyroid cancer or a benign thyroid nodule (not recorded which). Some clones in this sample may be carry-over from other donors' samples. The CDR3 runs from the conserved cysteine through the conserved F or W. The order of the fields is J gene, V gene, clone size, CDR3 protein. The size of a clone is reported for some rows only, either as once, few or many, or as a class for expanded clones.

J: TRBJ1-1; V: TRBV6-1; size: few; CDR3: CASSPDRANTEAFF
J: TRBJ2-3; V: TRBV27; size: many; CDR3: CASSLSGRGTDTQYF
J: TRBJ2-3; V: TRBV20-1; size: many; CDR3: CSAVEDRGGWTDTQYF
J: TRBJ2-1; V: TRBV12-3/TRBV12-4; size: many; CDR3: CASSLLAQWSSSYNEQFF
J: TRBJ2-1; V: TRBV5-5; size: many; CDR3: CASSLRGTIIFHEQFF
J: TRBJ1-3; V: TRBV5-1; size: .; CDR3: CASSLDRHPSGNTIYF
J: TRBJ2-5; V: TRBV2; size: many; CDR3: CASTQGVKETQYF
J: TRBJ2-7; V: TRBV20-1; size: many; CDR3: CSARDGRDTYEQYF
J: TRBJ2-7; V: TRBV2; size: many; CDR3: CASSNRGNEQYF
J: TRBJ1-1; V: TRBV11-2; size: many; CDR3: CASSYRRENTEAFF
J: TRBJ2-1; V: TRBV18; size: many; CDR3: CASSPIYNEQFF
J: TRBJ2-7; V: TRBV5-4; size: many; CDR3: CASGLRGEQYF
J: TRBJ2-3; V: TRBV5-5; size: many; CDR3: CASSRTRGTDTQYF
J: TRBJ2-7; V: TRBV11-3; size: many; CDR3: CASSLRDRGEYEQYF
J: TRBJ1-2; V: TRBV6-1; size: many; CDR3: CASSEESQGGYGYTF
J: TRBJ2-3; V: TRBV6-2/TRBV6-3; size: .; CDR3: CASSYPDIADTQYF
J: TRBJ2-7; V: TRBV20-1; size: .; CDR3: CSASGPARGSGEQYF
J: TRBJ2-2; V: TRBV7-6; size: many; CDR3: CASSLGGGGANTGELFF
J: TRBJ2-7; V: TRBV27; size: many; CDR3: CASSFDSGRTKQYF
J: TRBJ2-7; V: TRBV6-1; size: many; CDR3: CASSGRQGLYEQYF
J: TRBJ2-3; V: TRBV2; size: many; CDR3: CASRVNTAGGPGDTQYF
J: TRBJ2-5; V: TRBV9; size: many; CDR3: CASSPRQAGETQYF
J: TRBJ2-3; V: TRBV5-6; size: many; CDR3: CASSLVPGLETDTQYF
J: TRBJ1-5; V: TRBV30; size: many; CDR3: CAWSVRGVQPQHF
J: TRBJ2-3; V: TRBV10-3; size: many; CDR3: CAISESPGGSTDTQYF
J: TRBJ2-3; V: TRBV4-2; size: .; CDR3: CASTPGGRISTDTQYF
J: TRBJ2-2; V: TRBV7-9; size: many; CDR3: CASSNLAGATGELFF
J: TRBJ2-3; V: TRBV5-1; size: .; CDR3: CSSSGGTSGTLSTDTQYF
J: TRBJ2-1; V: TRBV24-1; size: many; CDR3: CATMATEYNEQFF
J: TRBJ2-7; V: TRBV6-9; size: many; CDR3: CASSYWGYEQYF
J: TRBJ2-3; V: TRBV11-3; size: many; CDR3: CASSPRGGPDTQYF
J: TRBJ2-1; V: TRBV6-1; size: many; CDR3: CASRTGGAEQFF